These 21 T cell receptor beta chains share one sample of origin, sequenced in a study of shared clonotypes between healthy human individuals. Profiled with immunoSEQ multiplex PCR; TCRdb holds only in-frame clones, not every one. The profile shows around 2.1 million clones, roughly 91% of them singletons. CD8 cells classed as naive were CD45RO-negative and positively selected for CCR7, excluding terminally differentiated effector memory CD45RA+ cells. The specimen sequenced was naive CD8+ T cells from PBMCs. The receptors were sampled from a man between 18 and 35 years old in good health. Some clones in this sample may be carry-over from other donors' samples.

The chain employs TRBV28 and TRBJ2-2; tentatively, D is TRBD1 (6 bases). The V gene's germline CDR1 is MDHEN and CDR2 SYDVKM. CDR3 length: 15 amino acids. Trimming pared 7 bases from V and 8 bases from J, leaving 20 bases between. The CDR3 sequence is CASTSTSRGWGELFF. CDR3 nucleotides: TGTGCCAGCACCTCCACCAGCAGGGGCTGGGGGGAGCTGTTTTTT. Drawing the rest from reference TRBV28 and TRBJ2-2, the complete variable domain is DVKVTQSSRYLVKRTGEKVFLECVQDMDHENMFWYRQDPGLGLRLIYFSYDVKMKEKGDIPEGYSVSREKKERFSLILESASTNQTSMYLCASTSTSRGWGELFFGEGSRLTVL.

In nucleotides, the CDR3 is TGTGCCAGCTCACCGGGGAGGGGGAATGAGCAGTTCTTC. It codes for CASSPGRGNEQFF. The rearrangement links TRBV18 to TRBJ2-1; D might be TRBD2 (7 bases). The CDR3 runs 13 residues. Germline V lookup: CDR1 KGHSH, CDR2 LQKENI. Trimming pared 3 bases from V and 7 bases from J, leaving 10 bases between.

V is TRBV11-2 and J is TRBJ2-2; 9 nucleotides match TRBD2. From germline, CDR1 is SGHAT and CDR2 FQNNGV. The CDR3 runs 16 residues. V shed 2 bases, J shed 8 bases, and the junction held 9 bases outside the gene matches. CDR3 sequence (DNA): TGTGCCAGCAGCTTAAGTTGGCGGGAGGGCCTAGGGGAGCTGTTTTTT. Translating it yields CASSLSWREGLGELFF.

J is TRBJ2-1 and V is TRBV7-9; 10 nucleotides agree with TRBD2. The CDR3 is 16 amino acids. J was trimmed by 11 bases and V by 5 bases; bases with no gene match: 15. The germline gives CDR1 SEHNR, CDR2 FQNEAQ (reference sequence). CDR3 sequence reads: CASSLNSGRFPYKQFF. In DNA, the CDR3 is TGTGCCAGCAGCCTAAATAGCGGGAGGTTCCCCTACAAGCAGTTCTTC.

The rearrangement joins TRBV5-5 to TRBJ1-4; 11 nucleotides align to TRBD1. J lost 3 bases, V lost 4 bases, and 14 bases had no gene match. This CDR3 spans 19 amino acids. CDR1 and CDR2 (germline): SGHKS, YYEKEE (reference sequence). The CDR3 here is CASSLRDRGRNRANEKLFF. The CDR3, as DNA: TGTGCCAGCAGCCTCCGGGACAGGGGGAGGAATAGGGCTAATGAAAAACTGTTTTTT.

CDR3 residues: CASSFPPPSRGAYEQYF. DNA of the CDR3: TGTGCCAGCAGTTTCCCCCCCCCTTCACGCGGAGCCTACGAGCAGTACTTC. The chain couples TRBV27 to TRBJ2-7, with D hard to call. V lost 3 bases and J 2 bases, leaving 20 bases between the germline ends. Per the germline V gene, CDR1 is MNHEY and CDR2 is SMNVEV (reference sequence). The CDR3 extends over 17 amino acids.

The CDR3 is CASSFVGGRARETQYF. The CDR3 region has the DNA TGTGCCAGCAGTTTTGTGGGCGGGAGGGCCAGGGAGACCCAGTACTTC. This chain uses TRBV28 with TRBJ2-5; 9 bases are a match to TRBD2. The trim removed 3 bases at V and 5 bases at J, leaving 10 bases unmatched. The germline gives CDR1 MDHEN, CDR2 SYDVKM. The CDR3 length is 16 residues.

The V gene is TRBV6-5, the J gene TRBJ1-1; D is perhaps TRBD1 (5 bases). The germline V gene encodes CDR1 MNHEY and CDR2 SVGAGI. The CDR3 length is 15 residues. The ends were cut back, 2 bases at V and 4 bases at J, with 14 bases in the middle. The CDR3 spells CASSYREGLRTEAFF. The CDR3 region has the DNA TGTGCCAGCAGTTACCGGGAGGGGTTGCGCACTGAAGCTTTCTTT.

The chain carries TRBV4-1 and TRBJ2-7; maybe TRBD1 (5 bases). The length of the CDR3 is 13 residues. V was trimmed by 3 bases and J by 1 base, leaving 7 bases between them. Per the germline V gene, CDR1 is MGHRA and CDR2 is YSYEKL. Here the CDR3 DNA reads TGCGCCAGCAGCCAGAGACAGTCCTACGAGCAGTACTTC. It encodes CASSQRQSYEQYF.

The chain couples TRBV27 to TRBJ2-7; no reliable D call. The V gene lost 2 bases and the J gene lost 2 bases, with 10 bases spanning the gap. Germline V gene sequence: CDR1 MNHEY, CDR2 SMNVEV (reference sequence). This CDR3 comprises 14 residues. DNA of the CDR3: TGTGCCAGCAGTTTACAAGACCATACCTACGAGCAGTACTTC. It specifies CASSLQDHTYEQYF.

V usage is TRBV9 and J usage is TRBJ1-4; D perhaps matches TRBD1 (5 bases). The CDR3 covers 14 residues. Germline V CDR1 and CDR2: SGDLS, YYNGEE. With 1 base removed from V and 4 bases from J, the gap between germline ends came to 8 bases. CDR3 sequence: CASSVQGINEKLFF. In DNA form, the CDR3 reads TGTGCCAGCAGCGTACAGGGCATTAATGAAAAACTGTTTTTT.

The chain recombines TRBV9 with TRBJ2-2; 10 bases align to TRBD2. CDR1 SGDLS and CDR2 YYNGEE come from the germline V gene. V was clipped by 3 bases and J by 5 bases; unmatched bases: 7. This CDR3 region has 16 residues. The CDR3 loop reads CASSARVAGGTGELFF. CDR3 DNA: TGTGCCAGCAGCGCCCGGGTAGCGGGAGGAACCGGGGAGCTGTTTTTT.

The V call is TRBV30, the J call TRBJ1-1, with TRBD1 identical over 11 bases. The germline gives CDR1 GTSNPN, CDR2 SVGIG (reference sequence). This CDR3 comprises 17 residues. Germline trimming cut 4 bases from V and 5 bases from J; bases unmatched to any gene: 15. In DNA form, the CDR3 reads TGTGCCTGGATCCTTCCTCTATTCCGGGACAGGGGGACTGAAGCTTTCTTT. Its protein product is CAWILPLFRDRGTEAFF.

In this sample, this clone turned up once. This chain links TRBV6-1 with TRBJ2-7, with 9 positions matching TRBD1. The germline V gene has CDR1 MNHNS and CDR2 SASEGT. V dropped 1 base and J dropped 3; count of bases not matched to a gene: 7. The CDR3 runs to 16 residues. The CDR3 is CASSEGPGQGNYEQYF. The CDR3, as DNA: TGTGCCAGCAGTGAAGGCCCGGGACAGGGTAACTACGAGCAGTACTTC.

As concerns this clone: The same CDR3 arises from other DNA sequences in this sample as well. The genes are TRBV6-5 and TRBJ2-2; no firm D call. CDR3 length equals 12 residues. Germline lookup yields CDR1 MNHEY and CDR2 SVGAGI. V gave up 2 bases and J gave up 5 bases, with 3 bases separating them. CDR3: CASSYGTGELFF. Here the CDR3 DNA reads TGTGCCAGCAGTTACGGGACCGGGGAGCTGTTTTTT.

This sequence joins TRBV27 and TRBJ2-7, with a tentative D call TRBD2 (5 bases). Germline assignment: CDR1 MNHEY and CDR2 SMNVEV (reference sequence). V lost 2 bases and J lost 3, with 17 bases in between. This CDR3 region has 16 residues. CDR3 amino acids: CASSLGVPWENYEQYF. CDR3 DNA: TGTGCCAGCAGTTTAGGGGTCCCCTGGGAGAACTACGAGCAGTACTTC.

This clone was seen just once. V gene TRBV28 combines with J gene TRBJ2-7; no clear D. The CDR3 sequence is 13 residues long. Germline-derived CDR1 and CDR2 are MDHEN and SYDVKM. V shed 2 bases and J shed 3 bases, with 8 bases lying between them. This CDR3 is CASSLPVGYEQYF. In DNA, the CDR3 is TGTGCCAGCAGTTTACCAGTCGGCTACGAGCAGTACTTC.

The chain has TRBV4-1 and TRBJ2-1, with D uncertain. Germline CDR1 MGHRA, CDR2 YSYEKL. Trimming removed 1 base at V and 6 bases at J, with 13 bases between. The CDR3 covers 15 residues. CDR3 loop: CASSQVASRINEQFF. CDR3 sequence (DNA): TGCGCCAGCAGCCAAGTTGCATCGAGGATCAATGAGCAGTTCTTC.

CDR3 loop: CSVGRKERDTVKETQYF. CDR3 nucleotide sequence: TGCAGCGTTGGCCGAAAGGAACGGGACACGGTCAAAGAGACCCAGTACTTC. V and J are TRBV29-1 and TRBJ2-5, with D tentatively TRBD1 (6 bases). V was shortened by 4 bases and J by 3 bases, with 24 bases between the two germline ends. CDR3 length: 17 residues. Looked up from germline, CDR1 is SQVTM and CDR2 is ANQGSEA.

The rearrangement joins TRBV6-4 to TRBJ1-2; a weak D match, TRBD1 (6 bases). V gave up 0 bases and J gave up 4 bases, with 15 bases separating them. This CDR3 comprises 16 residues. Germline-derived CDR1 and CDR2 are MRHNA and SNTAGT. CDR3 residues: CASSDSFQGYPYGYTF. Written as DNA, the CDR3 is TGTGCCAGCAGTGACTCGTTCCAGGGGTATCCCTATGGCTACACCTTC.

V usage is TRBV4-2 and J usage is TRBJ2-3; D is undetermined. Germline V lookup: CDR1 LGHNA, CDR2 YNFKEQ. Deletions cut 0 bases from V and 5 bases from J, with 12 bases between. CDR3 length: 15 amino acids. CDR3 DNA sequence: TGTGCCAGCAGCCAAGACCCGCCACTTGGAGATACGCAGTATTTT. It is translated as CASSQDPPLGDTQYF.